This T cell receptor (beta chain) is drawn from a study of regulatory T cells in long-lasting Graves disease. The time point was: persistent/refractory GD, antithyroid drugs over 5 years with positive TRAb. PBMCs provided the RNA from which the TCR library was made. The source of the patients was an endocrinology department in Xi'an, China. As to this clonotype: The antigen remains unidentified.

Building the TCR beta libraries relied on iRepertoire HTBI primers, and CDR3 regions underwent Arm-PCR. Each CDR3 protein is one row after TCRdb ran MiXCR on the multiplex PCR reads. The sample lists 700,000 or so distinct CDR3 sequences; around 30% were seen once. Findings and caveats of the study: Possibly, accuracy suffered from the small sample size.

The material sequenced was peripheral blood mononuclear cells (PBMCs), taken when the disease was refractory, from a patient treated with antithyroid drugs. The TCR was taken from a female donor with Graves disease.

The CDR3 is CASSESNTEAFF. DNA of the CDR3: TGCGCCAGCAGTGAGTCGAACACTGAAGCTTTCTTT. The rearrangement uses TRBV10-1 and TRBJ1-1, with D unclear. Germline lookup yields CDR1 WNHNN and CDR2 SYGVQD (reference sequence). V lost 0 bases, J lost 1 base, and 0 bases lay in between. This CDR3 has 12 residues.